These 31 T cell receptor beta chains came from one sample sequenced in a study of blood T cell repertoires in COVID-19. The data were produced by immunoSEQ multiplex PCR, yet TCRdb's version contains in-frame clones alone and is incomplete. This table holds under 140,000 clones, 87% found once. Material for sequencing was peripheral blood. These receptor sequences come from a human donor in a cohort sampled during active COVID-19.

This rearrangement joins TRBV9 to TRBJ2-1, with 8 bases aligning to TRBD2. With V trimmed by 2 bases and J by 7 bases, 8 bases remained unmatched. This CDR3 contains 15 residues. CDR1 and CDR2 (germline): SGDLS, YYNGEE. The chain's CDR3 is CASSVGGDAGNEQFF. The CDR3 bases are TGTGCCAGCAGCGTCGGGGGGGACGCTGGGAATGAGCAGTTCTTC.

The V gene is TRBV30, the J gene TRBJ1-1, with D possibly being TRBD1 (5 bases). The V end was cut by 0 bases, the J end by 3 bases, with 14 bases between. The CDR3 is 15 amino acids. The germline V gene has CDR1 GTSNPN and CDR2 SVGIG (reference sequence). The CDR3 DNA reads as TGTGCCTGGAGTGTACGGGCAGGGTTGGACACTGAAGCTTTCTTT. Its protein product is CAWSVRAGLDTEAFF.

In DNA form, the CDR3 reads TGTGCCATCAGTGAGTCGTCAGGCTACGGTTCACCCCTCCACTTT. This gives the protein CAISESSGYGSPLHF. This sequence joins TRBV10-3 and TRBJ1-6, with D uncertain. Per germline, CDR1 ENHRY and CDR2 SYGVKD. The CDR3 covers 15 residues. Trimming cost V 0 bases and J 9 bases, with 12 bases left between them.

The chain recombines TRBV11-2 with TRBJ2-2, with D tentatively TRBD1 (5 bases). Deletions cut 5 bases from V and 6 bases from J, with 10 bases between. Germline V lookup: CDR1 SGHAT, CDR2 FQNNGV. The CDR3 length is 13 residues. CDR3 loop: CASSPQGSGELFF. The CDR3 region has the DNA TGTGCCAGCAGCCCCCAGGGTTCCGGGGAGCTGTTTTTT. The whole variable domain, remainder taken from reference TRBV11-2 and TRBJ2-2, is EAGVAQSPRYKIIEKRQSVAFWCNPISGHATLYWYQQILGQGPKLLIQFQNNGVVDDSQLPKDRFSAERLKGVDSTLKIQPAKLEDSAVYLCASSPQGSGELFFGEGSRLTVL.

This chain connects TRBV10-3 to TRBJ2-7; D might be TRBD1 (6 bases). Trimming cost V 0 bases and J 3 bases, with 12 bases left between them. The V gene's germline CDR1 is ENHRY and CDR2 SYGVKD. This CDR3 is 15 amino acids long. In DNA, the CDR3 is TGTGCCATCAGTGAGTCACAGGGCGGGCACTACGAGCAGTACTTC. Amino acid sequence: CAISESQGGHYEQYF.

This chain joins TRBV4-2 and TRBJ2-3; TRBD2 agrees at 8 bases. Trimming cost V 1 base and J 2 bases; bases outside gene matches: 8. This CDR3 spans 17 amino acids. CDR1 and CDR2 (germline): LGHNA, YNFKEQ. The chain's CDR3 is CASSQGRSGGATDTQYF. The CDR3 DNA sequence: TGTGCCAGCAGCCAAGGCCGGTCCGGGGGGGCCACAGATACGCAGTATTTT.

The V gene is TRBV30, the J gene TRBJ2-6; unclear D gene. Germline V gives CDR1 GTSNPN, CDR2 SVGIG (reference sequence). Trimming removed 1 base at V and 4 bases at J, with 11 bases between. The CDR3 has 15 residues. CDR3 residues: CAWSGLLPGANVLTF. Here the CDR3 DNA reads TGTGCCTGGAGTGGATTACTACCCGGGGCCAACGTCCTGACTTTC.

The V call is TRBV5-1, the J call TRBJ1-3; 7 bases agree with TRBD1. Germline assignment: CDR1 SGHRS and CDR2 YFSETQ. CDR3 length equals 14 residues. V shed 4 bases and J 5 bases; nucleotides not matched to a gene: 6. CDR3 loop: CASSPGTARNTIYF. In DNA, the CDR3 is TGCGCCAGCAGCCCTGGGACAGCGAGAAACACCATATATTTT.

The chain links TRBV19 to TRBJ1-2, with D tentatively TRBD1 (6 bases). The germline V and J ends were trimmed by 7 bases and 3 bases, with 12 bases remaining between them. CDR3 length equals 13 residues. The germline CDR1 and CDR2 sequences are LNHDA and SQIVND (reference sequence). The CDR3 region is CASTGGPDYGYTF. CDR3 DNA: TGTGCCAGTACCGGGGGGCCCGACTATGGCTACACCTTC.

The chain links TRBV6-2 or TRBV6-3 to TRBJ2-5; D call uncertain. The germline V and J ends were trimmed by 2 bases and 0 bases, with 13 bases remaining between them. In germline, CDR1 is MNHEY, CDR2 SVGEGT. The CDR3 spans 16 residues. The CDR3 DNA reads as TGTGCCAGCAGTTACCGCCGTGATGCGTACCAAGAGACCCAGTACTTC. Encoded protein: CASSYRRDAYQETQYF.

The V gene is TRBV10-2, the J gene TRBJ2-1; D not resolved. The CDR3 has 12 residues. Germline CDR1 and CDR2: WSHSY and SAAADI. V was pared by 3 bases and J by 10 bases, with 10 bases between. The CDR3 nucleotides are TGCGCCAGCAGTGATCCCGACTTCGAGCAGTTCTTC. It is translated as CASSDPDFEQFF.

The chain has TRBV5-4 and TRBJ2-1; 9 bases are a match to TRBD1. Germline trimming cut 1 base from V and 8 bases from J; bases unmatched to any gene: 7. The CDR3 has 15 amino acids. Germline assignment: CDR1 SGHNT and CDR2 YYREEE (reference sequence). CDR3 amino acids: CASSLYGTGNDEQFF. The CDR3 bases are TGTGCCAGCAGCTTGTATGGGACAGGGAATGATGAGCAGTTCTTC.

The gene calls are TRBV6-5 and TRBJ2-7; the match to TRBD2 covers 8 bases. J gave up 0 bases and V 6 bases, and 4 bases lay outside the gene matches. CDR1 is MNHEY and CDR2 is SVGAGI in the germline V gene. The length of the CDR3 is 14 residues. CDR3: CASSATSGSYEQYF. The CDR3 DNA sequence: TGTGCCAGCAGCGCCACTAGCGGCTCCTACGAGCAGTACTTC.

This rearrangement joins TRBV19 to TRBJ1-4, with 7 bases matching TRBD1. CDR3 size: 14 residues. Trimming took 2 bases from V and 5 from J; bases not matched to a gene: 2. The germline V gene encodes CDR1 LNHDA and CDR2 SQIVND (reference sequence). The CDR3 sequence: CASSIPGGNEKLFF. Written as DNA, the CDR3 is TGTGCCAGTAGTATACCAGGGGGGAATGAAAAACTGTTTTTT.

This sequence joins TRBV20-1 and TRBJ2-1, with D possibly TRBD2 on 6 matching bases. The germline CDR1 and CDR2 sequences are DFQATT and SNEGSKA (reference sequence). V was pared by 3 bases and J by 4 bases, with 19 bases between. CDR3 size: 16 residues. The DNA of the CDR3 is TGCAGTGCTAGTTCTACTAGCATAGAATCTTACAATGAGCAGTTCTTC. This translates into CSASSTSIESYNEQFF.

The gene calls are TRBV19 and TRBJ2-1; no clear D. Germline CDR1 and CDR2: LNHDA and SQIVND (reference sequence). V was cut by 0 bases and J by 5 bases, with 14 bases left in between. This CDR3 is built from 16 residues. The CDR3 region has the DNA TGTGCCAGTAGTATAGACCCCCGCCCCTGGCACAATGAGCAGTTCTTC. Translating gives CASSIDPRPWHNEQFF. Variable domain in full (rest from reference TRBV19 and TRBJ2-1): DGGITQSPKYLFRKEGQNVTLSCEQNLNHDAMYWYRQDPGQGLRLIYYSQIVNDFQKGDIAEGYSVSREKKESFPLTVTSAQKNPTAFYLCASSIDPRPWHNEQFFGPGTRLTVL.

The chain carries TRBV7-9 and TRBJ1-2, with D perhaps matching TRBD1 (6 bases). Trimming shortened V by 0 bases and J by 8 bases, and 13 bases separated the two germline ends. The CDR3 has 14 amino acids. In germline, CDR1 is SEHNR, CDR2 FQNEAQ (reference sequence). The CDR3 coding sequence is TGTGCCAGCAGCTTAGCGGGCAGGGGAAAGGGCTACACCTTC. Translation gives CASSLAGRGKGYTF.

The rearrangement joins TRBV7-9 to TRBJ1-2; D remains ambiguous. Germline V gene data show CDR1 as SEHNR and CDR2 as FQNEAQ (reference sequence). With 5 bases removed from V and 0 bases from J, the gap between germline ends came to 16 bases. The CDR3 loop spans 16 amino acids. CDR3 sequence: CASSRTGIRANYGYTF. The DNA of the CDR3 is TGTGCCAGCAGCCGTACCGGGATCCGAGCTAACTATGGCTACACCTTC. Looking up the rest from reference TRBV7-9 and TRBJ1-2 gives the full variable domain: DTGVSQNPRHKITKRGQNVTFRCDPISEHNRLYWYRQTLGQGPEFLTYFQNEAQLEKSRLLSDRFSAERPKGSFSTLEIQRTEQGDSAMYLCASSRTGIRANYGYTFGSGTRLTVV.

This chain uses TRBV6-5 with TRBJ1-5; D might be TRBD1 (5 bases). CDR1 MNHEY and CDR2 SVGAGI come from the germline V gene. CDR3 length: 15 amino acids. V was clipped by 6 bases and J by 7 bases, with 19 bases between them. The CDR3 protein is CASRVGGSLLQPQHF. The CDR3 DNA follows: TGTGCCAGCAGAGTGGGGGGTTCGCTTCTCCAGCCCCAGCATTTT.

The table lists this clone with a few counts. V gene TRBV5-4 combines with J gene TRBJ2-2, with 7 bases aligning to TRBD1. V dropped 4 bases and J dropped 1; count of bases not matched to a gene: 7. CDR3 length equals 16 residues. CDR1 SGHNT and CDR2 YYREEE come from the germline V gene (reference sequence). In nucleotides, the CDR3 is TGTGCCAGCAGCCCGGGACAGACACTGAACACCGGGGAGCTGTTTTTT. Translation gives CASSPGQTLNTGELFF.

This clone was recorded once. The CDR3 DNA is TGTGCCAGCACCTCTAGCTTAGAGACCCAGTACTTC. The encoded protein is CASTSSLETQYF. The chain recombines TRBV18 with TRBJ2-5; perhaps TRBD2 as D (5 bases). The V end lost 8 bases, the J end lost 4 bases, and 11 bases lay between the germline ends. Germline V gives CDR1 KGHSH, CDR2 LQKENI. There are 12 residues in the CDR3.

The chain carries TRBV5-4 and TRBJ2-5; D is undetermined. The V gene's germline CDR1 is SGHNT and CDR2 YYREEE (reference sequence). V lost 1 base and J lost 5, with 6 bases in between. This CDR3 contains 12 residues. This CDR3 reads CASSLMRETQYF. The CDR3 DNA sequence: TGTGCCAGCAGCTTGATGCGGGAGACCCAGTACTTC.

This clone turned up a few times. The gene calls are TRBV6-5 and TRBJ1-5, with D maybe TRBD1 (6 bases). In germline, CDR1 is MNHEY, CDR2 SVGAGI. Trimming removed 6 bases from V and 7 bases from J, with 13 bases in between. This CDR3 has 13 amino acids. CDR3 sequence reads: CASRLTGLQPQHF. The CDR3 DNA follows: TGTGCCAGCAGATTGACAGGACTGCAGCCCCAGCATTTT.

The rearrangement links TRBV9 to TRBJ2-7, with 8 bases fitting TRBD1. V gave up 4 bases and J gave up 6 bases; unmatched junction bases: 6. The CDR3 runs 13 residues. The germline V gene has CDR1 SGDLS and CDR2 YYNGEE. The CDR3 reads CASSKYDRGEQYF. The CDR3 DNA is TGTGCCAGCAGCAAATACGACAGGGGCGAGCAGTACTTC.

The chain joins TRBV5-4 to TRBJ1-1, with TRBD1 identical over 7 bases. Per germline, CDR1 SGHNT and CDR2 YYREEE (reference sequence). This CDR3 spans 15 amino acids. V was clipped by 3 bases and J by 0 bases; unmatched bases: 5. In DNA, the CDR3 is TGTGCCAGCAGCTACCCGACAGGGCTGAACACTGAAGCTTTCTTT. Its translation is CASSYPTGLNTEAFF.

V is TRBV24-1 and J is TRBJ1-2; TRBD1 aligns across 8 bases. J lost 4 bases, V lost 6 bases, and 6 bases had no gene match. The germline V gene encodes CDR1 KGHDR and CDR2 SFDVKD. CDR3 length: 14 residues. CDR3 region: CATSPGGISYGYTF. CDR3 coding DNA: TGTGCCACCAGTCCAGGGGGCATAAGCTATGGCTACACCTTC.

V and J are TRBV3-1 (or the pseudogene TRBV3-2) and TRBJ1-4, with a weak D call TRBD1 (5 bases). The germline CDR1 and CDR2 sequences are LGHDT and YNNKEL (reference sequence). This CDR3 region has 15 residues. V lost 3 bases, J lost 5 bases, and 13 bases lay in between. For the CDR3, the DNA is TGTGCCAGCAGCCAGGACGACAGATTCAATGAAAAACTGTTTTTT. Translation gives CASSQDDRFNEKLFF.

Notes on this clone: At one boundary the junction diverges from the germline segment, which might be a read error. The V call is TRBV7-9, the J call TRBJ1-6, with D unclear. There are 12 residues in the CDR3. Germline lookup yields CDR1 SEHNR and CDR2 FQNEAQ (reference sequence). CDR3 amino acids: CASSSDNSPLHF. CDR3 nucleotide sequence: TGTGCCAGCAGCTCCGATAATTCACCCCTCCACTTT.

This chain links TRBV12-3 or TRBV12-4 with TRBJ1-2; D remains unclear. This CDR3 has 12 amino acids. V was clipped by 3 bases and J by 8 bases, with 10 bases between them. CDR3 sequence reads: CASSFERAGYTF. Written as DNA, the CDR3 is TGTGCCAGCAGTTTCGAGAGAGCCGGCTACACCTTC.

V is TRBV9 and J is TRBJ2-1; tentatively, D is TRBD1 (5 bases). V lost 3 bases, J lost 1 base, and 11 bases lay in between. Germline-derived CDR1 and CDR2 are SGDLS and YYNGEE. There are 15 residues in the CDR3. The CDR3 loop is CASSATQGSYNEQFF. The DNA for the CDR3 is TGTGCCAGCAGCGCGACCCAGGGTTCCTACAATGAGCAGTTCTTC.

The table lists this clone with many counts. The chain carries TRBV2 and TRBJ1-4; D is uncertain. The V gene's germline CDR1 is SNHLY and CDR2 FYNNEI. The length of the CDR3 is 14 residues. Trimming stripped 2 bases from V and 7 bases from J, with 11 bases between. This CDR3 reads CASSESQVGEKLFF. The CDR3 DNA reads TGTGCCAGCAGTGAAAGTCAGGTCGGTGAAAAACTGTTTTTT. The whole variable domain, filled in from reference TRBV2 and TRBJ1-4, reads EPEVTQTPSHQVTQMGQEVILRCVPISNHLYFYWYRQILGQKVEFLVSFYNNEISEKSEIFDDQFSVERPDGSNFTLKIRSTKLEDSAMYFCASSESQVGEKLFFGSGTQLSVL.